Listed here are 30 T cell receptor beta chains from one sample, sequenced in a study of T cell responses to AZD1222 COVID-19 vaccine. Profiled with immunoSEQ multiplex PCR; TCRdb holds only in-frame clones, not every one. This sample carries 100,000 or so clones, over 80% of them seen once, and the ten largest clones take approximately 5%. Sample: peripheral blood, taken on day 0 of AZD1222 vaccination. Every receptor here comes from an adult in good health.

This clone has just one count. The rearrangement uses TRBV18 and TRBJ1-2; D is unclear. Trimming took off 3 bases at V and 3 bases at J, with 17 bases between the two ends. The CDR3 is 16 residues long. Germline CDR1 reads KGHSH; CDR2 reads LQKENI. CDR3: CASSPSRLAADYGYTF. CDR3 nucleotides: TGTGCCAGCTCACCTTCCCGACTCGCGGCCGACTATGGCTACACCTTC.

The rearrangement uses TRBV2 and TRBJ1-5; 9 nucleotides agree with TRBD1. Germline V gene lookup returns CDR1 SNHLY and CDR2 FYNNEI. The CDR3 is 14 amino acids. Trimming at V came to 8 bases and at J to 4 bases, leaving 6 bases not matched to a gene. CDR3 DNA: TGTGCCAGCCGCGCTGGGACAGGGAATCAGCCCCAGCATTTT. It translates to CASRAGTGNQPQHF.

The chain has TRBV28 and TRBJ1-6; no clear D. V gave up 6 bases and J gave up 9 bases, with 15 bases separating them. The germline CDR1 and CDR2 sequences are MDHEN and SYDVKM. This CDR3 contains 14 residues. CDR3 region: CASSPLLESSPLHF. CDR3 nucleotides: TGTGCCAGCAGCCCCCTGTTAGAGAGTTCACCCCTCCACTTT.

This clone was seen only a few times. V and J are TRBV4-3 and TRBJ1-1; D is unresolved. V was clipped by 4 bases and J by 1 base, with 7 bases between them. This CDR3 is built from 13 residues. Per germline, CDR1 LGHNA and CDR2 YSLEER. CDR3 amino acids: CASSPTENTEAFF. The CDR3 bases are TGCGCCAGCAGCCCCACAGAGAACACTGAAGCTTTCTTT.

The chain uses TRBV15 and TRBJ2-7, with D possibly called TRBD1 or TRBD2 (6 bases each). CDR1 is LNHNV, CDR2 YYDKDF, per germline (reference sequence). This CDR3 has 15 amino acids. Trimming took 0 bases from V and 5 from J, leaving 14 bases between them. The CDR3 bases are TGTGCCACCAGCAGAGATAGGGGGAGGATCGACGAGCAGTACTTC. Protein sequence: CATSRDRGRIDEQYF.

The CDR3 loop is CAISGTSGDYNEQFF. DNA of the CDR3: TGTGCCATCAGTGGGACTAGCGGGGACTACAATGAGCAGTTCTTC. The chain is built from TRBV10-3 and TRBJ2-1, with TRBD2 matching 12 bases. The CDR3 length is 15 residues. Germline V CDR1 and CDR2: ENHRY, SYGVKD. V shed 4 bases, J shed 3 bases, and the junction held 1 base outside the gene matches.

The chain carries TRBV5-1 and TRBJ1-1; no clear D gene. The CDR3 consists of 14 residues. The V gene lost 4 bases and the J gene lost 0 bases, with 10 bases spanning the gap. In germline, CDR1 is SGHRS, CDR2 YFSETQ. The CDR3 protein is CASSLGSVNTEAFF. CDR3 bases: TGCGCCAGCAGCCTGGGTTCGGTGAACACTGAAGCTTTCTTT. The full variable domain, its missing parts supplied by reference TRBV5-1 and TRBJ1-1, is KAGVTQTPRYLIKTRGQQVTLSCSPISGHRSVSWYQQTPGQGLQFLFEYFSETQRNKGNFPGRFSGRQFSNSRSEMNVSTLELGDSALYLCASSLGSVNTEAFFGQGTRLTVV.

This chain connects TRBV14 to TRBJ2-7, with D maybe TRBD2 (6 bases). CDR1 is SGHDN and CDR2 is FVKESK in the germline V gene. Trimming cost V 1 base and J 6 bases, with 16 bases left between them. The CDR3 spans 15 residues. The CDR3 region has the DNA TGTGCCAGCAGCCAAGTTGGAGGGGCGGTTGGCGAGCAGTACTTC. Protein sequence: CASSQVGGAVGEQYF.

The V gene is TRBV9, the J gene TRBJ1-2; 9 bases are shared with TRBD1. With V trimmed by 3 bases and J by 5 bases, 5 bases remained unmatched. CDR3 length: 14 amino acids. The germline gives CDR1 SGDLS, CDR2 YYNGEE. The CDR3 DNA reads TGTGCCAGCAGCGCGGGGGACAGGGAGTATGGCTACACCTTC. This codes for CASSAGDREYGYTF. The complete variable domain, with remaining parts taken from reference TRBV9 and TRBJ1-2, reads DSGVTQTPKHLITATGQRVTLRCSPRSGDLSVYWYQQSLDQGLQFLIQYYNGEERAKGNILERFSAQQFPDLHSELNLSSLELGDSALYFCASSAGDREYGYTFGSGTRLTVV.

This chain uses TRBV5-5 with TRBJ1-4, with D possibly being TRBD1 (5 bases). The germline gives CDR1 SGHKS, CDR2 YYEKEE (reference sequence). Deletions cut 5 bases from V and 2 bases from J, with 10 bases between. The CDR3 spans 14 residues. The CDR3 DNA is TGTGCCAGCAGAATGGCAGGGACTAATGAAAAACTGTTTTTT. Translated, it gives CASRMAGTNEKLFF.

CDR3 sequence reads: CASSQRGGFGSNQPQHF. The DNA for the CDR3 is TGTGCCAGCAGCCAACGAGGGGGGTTTGGAAGCAATCAGCCCCAGCATTTT. The V call is TRBV14, the J call TRBJ1-5; a possible D gene is TRBD1 (6 bases). V was cut by 2 bases and J by 1 base, with 15 bases left in between. Germline CDR1 and CDR2: SGHDN and FVKESK. This CDR3 comprises 17 residues.

This clone is a singleton in its sample. The V call is TRBV5-1, the J call TRBJ2-3; the match to TRBD2 covers 16 bases. The germline V gene has CDR1 SGHRS and CDR2 YFSETQ. V shed 4 bases, J shed 2 bases, and the junction held 10 bases outside the gene matches. The CDR3 has 19 residues. The CDR3 loop reads CASSPGTSGGAKLTDTQYF. In DNA form, the CDR3 reads TGCGCCAGCAGCCCCGGGACTAGCGGGGGGGCGAAACTCACAGATACGCAGTATTTT.

V is TRBV19 and J is TRBJ2-3, with D uncertain. V lost 2 bases to trimming and J lost 1 base, with 10 bases between them. Per the germline V gene, CDR1 is LNHDA and CDR2 is SQIVND (reference sequence). The CDR3 is made up of 15 amino acids. The CDR3 protein is CASSIRASGTDTQYF. The DNA for the CDR3 is TGTGCCAGTAGTATAAGAGCCAGCGGCACAGATACGCAGTATTTT.

The rearrangement uses TRBV14 and TRBJ1-1; D is ambiguous. Trimming removed 4 bases from V and 3 bases from J, with 15 bases in between. CDR1 SGHDN and CDR2 FVKESK come from the germline V gene. CDR3 length: 15 residues. DNA of the CDR3: TGTGCCAGCAGCCTCTTGGGGATAGGCGACACTGAAGCTTTCTTT. Residues: CASSLLGIGDTEAFF. Full variable domain (outside the CDR3, taken from reference TRBV14 and TRBJ1-1): EAGVTQFPSHSVIEKGQTVTLRCDPISGHDNLYWYRRVMGKEIKFLLHFVKESKQDESGMPNNRFLAERTGGTYSTLKVQPAELEDSGVYFCASSLLGIGDTEAFFGQGTRLTVV.

This clone was counted a few times. This chain connects TRBV20-1 to TRBJ2-3, with a possible D match to TRBD1 (6 bases). This CDR3 comprises 15 residues. Looked up from germline, CDR1 is DFQATT and CDR2 is SNEGSKA (reference sequence). V was pared by 3 bases and J by 5 bases, with 18 bases between. CDR3 nucleotide sequence: TGCAGTGCTAGTAAGACACAGGGATTAGGAGATACGCAGTATTTT. Its translation: CSASKTQGLGDTQYF.

The V call is TRBV3-1 (or the pseudogene TRBV3-2), the J call TRBJ2-3; D not resolved. The CDR3 totals 18 residues. The V and J ends lost 1 base and 0 bases respectively, with 17 bases between them. The germline CDR1 and CDR2 sequences are LGHDT and YNNKEL (reference sequence). CDR3 sequence (DNA): TGTGCCAGCAGCCAAGTTCGATTGATAGCTGCTAGCACAGATACGCAGTATTTT. It encodes CASSQVRLIAASTDTQYF.

CDR3 DNA sequence: TGTGCCAGCGTCCCCGGGGGCTCCACAGATACGCAGTATTTT. Amino acids: CASVPGGSTDTQYF. This chain uses TRBV6-5 with TRBJ2-3, with D perhaps given as TRBD1 or TRBD2 (6 bases each). The germline gives CDR1 MNHEY, CDR2 SVGAGI. CDR3 length: 14 residues. V gave up 8 bases and J gave up 2 bases, with 14 bases separating them.

The CDR3 nucleotides read TGTGCCAGCAGTTGGGACAGCAAATATGGCTACACCTTC. This translates into CASSWDSKYGYTF. V and J are TRBV28 and TRBJ1-2; 7 bases match TRBD1. With V trimmed by 4 bases and J by 5 bases, 4 bases remained unmatched. The CDR3 has 13 amino acids. The germline V gene has CDR1 MDHEN and CDR2 SYDVKM.

In its sample, this clone was seen once. The genes are TRBV19 and TRBJ1-6, with D possibly matching TRBD1 (5 bases). This CDR3 has 15 residues. The germline CDR1 and CDR2 sequences are LNHDA and SQIVND (reference sequence). V lost 1 base and J lost 10, with 14 bases in between. CDR3 DNA sequence: TGTGCCAGTAGTATAGGTCTCACAGGAAGGTCACCCCTCCACTTT. Amino acids: CASSIGLTGRSPLHF. The complete variable domain, with remaining parts taken from reference TRBV19 and TRBJ1-6, reads DGGITQSPKYLFRKEGQNVTLSCEQNLNHDAMYWYRQDPGQGLRLIYYSQIVNDFQKGDIAEGYSVSREKKESFPLTVTSAQKNPTAFYLCASSIGLTGRSPLHFGNGTRLTVT.

This chain connects TRBV11-2 to TRBJ1-2, with D unresolved. This CDR3 has 11 residues. Trimming shortened V by 1 base and J by 8 bases, and 5 bases separated the two germline ends. Germline-derived CDR1 and CDR2 are SGHAT and FQNNGV. As DNA, the CDR3 is TGTGCCAGCAGCTTAGGAGCCGGCTACACCTTC. Its protein is CASSLGAGYTF.

The V gene is TRBV5-1, the J gene TRBJ1-1; 10 nucleotides match TRBD1. Per germline, CDR1 SGHRS and CDR2 YFSETQ. V was pared by 3 bases and J by 9 bases, with 8 bases of the junction left unmatched. This CDR3 has 14 amino acids. In DNA, the CDR3 is TGCGCCAGCAGCTCCTCAGCGGACAGGGGGAAAGCTTTCTTT. Its translation: CASSSSADRGKAFF. The complete variable domain, with remaining parts taken from reference TRBV5-1 and TRBJ1-1, reads KAGVTQTPRYLIKTRGQQVTLSCSPISGHRSVSWYQQTPGQGLQFLFEYFSETQRNKGNFPGRFSGRQFSNSRSEMNVSTLELGDSALYLCASSSSADRGKAFFGQGTRLTVV.

The chain combines TRBV12-3 or TRBV12-4 with TRBJ1-1; D gene unclear. V was clipped by 4 bases and J by 7 bases, with 10 bases between them. The CDR3 spans 12 residues. CDR3 residues: CASSWSDHEAFF. DNA of the CDR3: TGTGCCAGCAGTTGGTCCGACCATGAAGCTTTCTTT.

The chain recombines TRBV18 with TRBJ1-1, with D hard to call. V was shortened by 6 bases and J by 1 base, with 12 bases between the two germline ends. CDR1 and CDR2 from the germline V gene are KGHSH and LQKENI. The length of the CDR3 is 14 residues. CDR3 sequence: CASSPIAGNTEAFF. The CDR3 DNA follows: TGTGCCAGCTCCCCAATTGCGGGGAACACTGAAGCTTTCTTT.

The V gene is TRBV6-2 or TRBV6-3, the J gene TRBJ1-3; no clear D. The CDR3 is 15 amino acids. Germline lookup yields CDR1 MNHEY and CDR2 SVGEGT. With 7 bases removed from V and 0 bases from J, the gap between germline ends came to 13 bases. DNA for the CDR3: TGTGCCAGCACCTACTCGGAAAACTCTGGAAACACCATATATTTT. As protein: CASTYSENSGNTIYF.

The CDR3 nucleotides are TGCGCCAGCAGCTCTAGCGGACCAGATGGCTACACCTTC. Its translation is CASSSSGPDGYTF. J is TRBJ1-2 and V is TRBV5-1; D gene uncertain. Germline V CDR1 and CDR2: SGHRS, YFSETQ. This CDR3 region has 13 residues. Trimming cost V 3 bases and J 6 bases, with 12 bases left between them.

This clone has a single count. The genes are TRBV6-6 and TRBJ2-7; TRBD1 might be the D (6 bases). Germline V gene data show CDR1 as MNHNY and CDR2 as SVGAGI (reference sequence). Trimming took off 4 bases at V and 3 bases at J, with 13 bases between the two ends. The CDR3 is 14 residues long. CDR3 loop: CASSSRDIRYEQYF. CDR3 nucleotide sequence: TGTGCCAGCAGTTCCCGGGACATACGCTACGAGCAGTACTTC.

Here the CDR3 DNA reads TGTGCCAGTAGTATAAAAGCGGGGGGTGCCGCGAACACCGGGGAGCTGTTTTTT. Its translation: CASSIKAGGAANTGELFF. The V call is TRBV19, the J call TRBJ2-2; 9 nucleotides agree with TRBD2. The CDR3 covers 18 residues. The V gene end was trimmed by 2 bases and the J gene end by 0 bases; junction bases not matched to a gene: 7. Germline CDR1 LNHDA, CDR2 SQIVND (reference sequence).

The rearrangement uses TRBV6-5 and TRBJ2-3; D might be TRBD1 (6 bases). This CDR3 comprises 15 residues. Trimming took 6 bases from V and 2 from J, leaving 15 bases between them. Per the germline V gene, CDR1 is MNHEY and CDR2 is SVGAGI. CDR3 in amino acids: CASRPGTYPTDTQYF. The CDR3 bases are TGTGCCAGCAGACCCGGGACATACCCCACAGATACGCAGTATTTT.

The chain has TRBV5-1 and TRBJ1-1, with D possibly TRBD1 on 5 matching bases. Germline CDR1 reads SGHRS; CDR2 reads YFSETQ. The CDR3 is 15 amino acids. The ends were cut back, 0 bases at V and 5 bases at J, with 14 bases in the middle. CDR3 sequence reads: CASSLGQRGSTEAFF. The DNA for the CDR3 is TGCGCCAGCAGCTTGGGTCAAAGGGGCTCAACTGAAGCTTTCTTT.

The chain employs TRBV29-1 and TRBJ1-1, with D hard to call. Germline CDR1 SQVTM, CDR2 ANQGSEA. With 5 bases removed from V and 2 bases from J, the gap between germline ends came to 12 bases. The CDR3 runs to 13 residues. The CDR3 protein is CSVISDTNTEAFF. The CDR3 bases are TGCAGCGTTATATCTGACACTAACACTGAAGCTTTCTTT.